This record covers a single T cell receptor beta chain. This sample is drawn from a study of blood T cell repertoires in COVID-19. CDR1 SGHNT and CDR2 YYREEE come from the germline V gene (reference sequence). Trimming removed 4 bases from V and 0 bases from J, with 14 bases in between. The CDR3 extends over 16 amino acids. Original analysis: Researchers report that nucleated cell counts were estimated from reference gene primer amplification. The method was immunoSEQ multiplex PCR; TCRdb's version includes in-frame clones alone and lacks a portion of them. V, J and clone size were drawn from that table, and D and trimming were deduced from the DNA. The sample records 210,000 or so clones, around nine tenths being singletons.

This clonotype was obtained from a middle-aged woman with acute or convalescent COVID-19. Source material: peripheral blood. The chain couples TRBV5-4 to TRBJ1-3, with D possibly matching TRBD1 (5 bases). DNA of the CDR3: TGTGCCAGCAGCCAGGGTGGCGCAGCCTCTGGAAACACCATATATTTT. Its translation: CASSQGGAASGNTIYF.